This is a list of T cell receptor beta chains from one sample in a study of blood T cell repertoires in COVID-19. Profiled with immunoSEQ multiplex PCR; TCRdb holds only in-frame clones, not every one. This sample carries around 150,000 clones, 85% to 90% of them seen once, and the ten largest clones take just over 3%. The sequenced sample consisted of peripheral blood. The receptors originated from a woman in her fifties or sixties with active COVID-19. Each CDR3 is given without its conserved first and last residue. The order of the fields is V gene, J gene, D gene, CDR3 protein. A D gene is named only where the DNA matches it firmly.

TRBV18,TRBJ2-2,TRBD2,ASSPRAGGPNTGELF
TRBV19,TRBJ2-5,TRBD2,ASSIASGRKGETQY
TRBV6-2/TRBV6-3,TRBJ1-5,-,ASSLVGPAQPQH
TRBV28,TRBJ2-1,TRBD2,ASSFPALGLAGGINEQF
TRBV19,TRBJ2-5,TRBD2,ASSVPGGEETQY
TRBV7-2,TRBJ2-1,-,ASSLNQGGVSNEQF
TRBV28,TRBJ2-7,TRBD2,ASSFVAGPYEQY
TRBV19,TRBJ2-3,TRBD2,ASSRQGLASSTDTQY
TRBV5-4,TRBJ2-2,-,ASSLLGGSNTGELF
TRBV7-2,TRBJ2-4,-,ASSLATGKNIQY
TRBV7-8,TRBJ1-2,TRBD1,ASSPFTGGYGYT
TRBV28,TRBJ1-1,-,ASSLGQGSTEAF
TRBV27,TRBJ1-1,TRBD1,ASSLDRGPNTEAF
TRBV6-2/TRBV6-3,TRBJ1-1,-,ASSYPYGSGNTEAF
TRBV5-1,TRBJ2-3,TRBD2,ASSLLLAGGPGTDTQY
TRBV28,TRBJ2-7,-,ASHKGGTPYEQY
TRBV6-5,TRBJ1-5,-,ASTPGGHRDQPQH
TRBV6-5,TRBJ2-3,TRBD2,ASTRLAGVVDTQY
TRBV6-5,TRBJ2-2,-,ASTYEGTGELF
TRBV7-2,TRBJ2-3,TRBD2,ASSPAPLAGAKDTQY
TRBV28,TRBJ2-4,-,ASSLWSAKNIQY
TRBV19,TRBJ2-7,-,ASSIGSYGVSYEQY
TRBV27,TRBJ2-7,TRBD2,ASSLRTSGAYEQY
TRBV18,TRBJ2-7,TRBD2,ASSPPSGLAAPTPYEQY
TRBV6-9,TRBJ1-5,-,ASSYSGRGRFQPQH
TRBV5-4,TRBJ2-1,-,ASTLLSRLNEQF
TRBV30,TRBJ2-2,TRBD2,AWTEALAGLPGTGELF
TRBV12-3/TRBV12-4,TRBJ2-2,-,ASSLWRGELF
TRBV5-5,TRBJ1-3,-,ASTFGGGLYGNTIY
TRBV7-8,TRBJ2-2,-,ASSLNRNTGELF